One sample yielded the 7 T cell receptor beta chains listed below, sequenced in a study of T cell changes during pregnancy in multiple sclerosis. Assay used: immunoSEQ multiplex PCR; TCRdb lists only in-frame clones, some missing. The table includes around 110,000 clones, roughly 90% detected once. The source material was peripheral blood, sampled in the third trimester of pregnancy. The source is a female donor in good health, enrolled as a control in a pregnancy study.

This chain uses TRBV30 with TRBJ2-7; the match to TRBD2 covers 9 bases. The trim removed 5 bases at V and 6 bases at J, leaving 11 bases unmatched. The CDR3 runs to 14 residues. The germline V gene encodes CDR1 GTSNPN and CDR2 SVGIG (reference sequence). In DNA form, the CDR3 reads TGTGCCTGGGACCCCCAGGCGGGGGGGCTCGAGCAGTACTTC. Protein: CAWDPQAGGLEQYF.

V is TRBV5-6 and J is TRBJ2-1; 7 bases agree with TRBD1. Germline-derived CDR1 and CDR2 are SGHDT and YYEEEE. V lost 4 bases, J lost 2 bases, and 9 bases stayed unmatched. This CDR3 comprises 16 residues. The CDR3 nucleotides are TGTGCCAGCAGCGCATTCCGGGACAGCGCCTACAATGAGCAGTTCTTC. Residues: CASSAFRDSAYNEQFF. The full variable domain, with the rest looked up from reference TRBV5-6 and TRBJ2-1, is DAGVTQSPTHLIKTRGQQVTLRCSPKSGHDTVSWYQQALGQGPQFIFQYYEEEERQRGNFPDRFSGHQFPNYSSELNVNALLLGDSALYLCASSAFRDSAYNEQFFGPGTRLTVL.

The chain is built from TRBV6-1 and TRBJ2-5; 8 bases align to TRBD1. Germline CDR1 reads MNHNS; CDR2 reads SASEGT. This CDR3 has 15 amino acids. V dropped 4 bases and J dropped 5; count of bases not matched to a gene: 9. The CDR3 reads CASSVPDRVWETQYF. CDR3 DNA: TGTGCCAGCAGTGTCCCGGACAGGGTGTGGGAGACCCAGTACTTC.

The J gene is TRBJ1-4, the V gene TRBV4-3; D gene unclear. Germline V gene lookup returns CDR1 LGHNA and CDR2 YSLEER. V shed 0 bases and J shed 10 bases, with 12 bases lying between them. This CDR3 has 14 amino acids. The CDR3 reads CASSQENGRGKLFF. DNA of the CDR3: TGCGCCAGCAGCCAAGAGAATGGCAGAGGAAAACTGTTTTTT.

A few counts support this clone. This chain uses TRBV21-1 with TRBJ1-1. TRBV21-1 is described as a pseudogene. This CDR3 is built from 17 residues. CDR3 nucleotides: TGTGCCAGCAGCAAAGTAGCCAGACTACTCTTGAACACTGAAGCTTTCTTT. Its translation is CASSKVARLLLNTEAFF.

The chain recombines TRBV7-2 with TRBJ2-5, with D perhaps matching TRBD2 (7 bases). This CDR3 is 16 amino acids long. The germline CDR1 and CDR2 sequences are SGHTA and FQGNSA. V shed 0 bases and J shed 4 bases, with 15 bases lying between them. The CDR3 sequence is CASSLAVWGGLETQYF. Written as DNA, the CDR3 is TGTGCCAGCAGCTTAGCGGTGTGGGGGGGGCTAGAGACCCAGTACTTC.

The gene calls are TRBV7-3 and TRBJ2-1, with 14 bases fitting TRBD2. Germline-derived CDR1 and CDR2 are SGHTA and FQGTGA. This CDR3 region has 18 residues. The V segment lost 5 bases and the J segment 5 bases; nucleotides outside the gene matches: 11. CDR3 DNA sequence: TGTGCCAGCAGCCCAAAACCCCGGGGACTAGCGGGGGACAATGAGCAGTTCTTC. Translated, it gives CASSPKPRGLAGDNEQFF.